These T cell receptor beta chains were read from a single sample in a study of shared T cell receptors in the human thymus. Sequencing was performed with immunoSEQ multiplex PCR; in TCRdb, only in-frame clones are kept and a portion is missing. The sample includes some 760,000 clones, approximately 85% of them seen just once. The sample was also linked to a second study, of human thymus T cells.

Material: thymocytes. These receptors all come from a girl under three years old with a congenital heart defect. The CDR3 runs from the conserved cysteine through the conserved F or W. Some rows have no size entry. The others give once, few or many, or a class for an expanded clone.

TRBV28	TRBJ1-3	NA	CASSLNLNTIYF
TRBV29-1	TRBJ2-2	NA	CSVGTGDTGELFF
TRBV2	TRBJ2-1	NA	CASIWGYDNEQFF
TRBV15	TRBJ1-4	NA	CATSSRRGWDEKLFF
TRBV7-2	TRBJ2-7	NA	CASSLGGGGDEQYF
TRBV4-1	TRBJ2-6	NA	CASSQERGSGANVLTF
TRBV9	TRBJ2-1	NA	CASSGRGGLIVNEQFF
TRBV28	TRBJ1-1	NA	CASSLVARGQGCREAFF
TRBV29-1	TRBJ1-1	NA	CSVVWGDDILNTEAFF
TRBV28	TRBJ1-5	NA	CASSPRTGMRSNQPQHF
TRBV27	TRBJ1-2	NA	CASSFLARGYPFYGYTF
TRBV11-2	TRBJ1-4	once	CASSLDYQRRTTNEKLFF
TRBV4-1	TRBJ1-2	NA	CASSQDEGEGYTF
TRBV7-8	TRBJ1-2	NA	CASSSPDSWDPYGYTF
TRBV5-6	TRBJ1-1	NA	CASSLVHNTEAFF
TRBV11-2	TRBJ1-2	NA	CASSDRQGGYPNYGYTF
TRBV7-9	TRBJ2-2	NA	CASSLAGGADTGELFF
TRBV5-6	TRBJ2-7	NA	CASSTGTMTYEQYF
TRBV2	TRBJ1-3	NA	CASSQPHSGRRGVSGNTIYF
TRBV19	TRBJ1-1	NA	CASSTHSRQREVNTEAFF
TRBV5-6	TRBJ2-5	NA	CASNLRGSRETQYF
TRBV7-2	TRBJ2-1	NA	CASSLAGEGVSGEQFF
TRBV27	TRBJ1-1	NA	CASSPRWGDPPWWDTEAFF
TRBV11-3	TRBJ2-3	NA	CASSLDQEEGAQYF
TRBV4-3	TRBJ1-6	once	CASSQDIGYNSPLHF
TRBV5-1	TRBJ1-2	NA	CASSDTLPGQGLYGYTF
TRBV11-3	TRBJ1-5	few	CASSLYTYQPQHF
TRBV12-5	TRBJ2-1	once	CASGLPGSIYNEQFF
TRBV7-2	TRBJ1-2	NA	CAHDGGHGYTF
TRBV23-1	TRBJ1-3	NA	CASSQPTTGSGNTIYF
TRBV7-8	TRBJ1-2	NA	CASSSLTGLPWYNYGYTF
TRBV5-8	TRBJ2-2	NA	CASSLGGPGELFF
TRBV6-1	TRBJ2-6	NA	CASSEWKGARAGANVLTF
TRBV9	TRBJ1-1	NA	CASSVGQGGTEAFF
TRBV2	TRBJ1-1	NA	CASRSGTGCLRTEAFF
TRBV27	TRBJ2-7	NA	CASSLRGPYEQYF
TRBV5-1	TRBJ2-1	NA	CASSPLPTGKYEQFF
TRBV7-2	TRBJ1-2	NA	CASVGDRTFYGYTF
TRBV28	TRBJ1-5	NA	CASSFLSPFEPQHF
TRBV19	TRBJ1-6	NA	CASSMRGQAAYNSPLHF
TRBV6-1	TRBJ1-5	NA	CASTNRGGSQPQHF
TRBV5-1	TRBJ1-1	NA	CASSKGQGRNTEAFF
TRBV25-1	TRBJ1-1	NA	CASSPGQTFMNTEAFF
TRBV5-4	TRBJ1-2	NA	CASSFSPGLDGYTF
TRBV7-9	TRBJ2-5	NA	CASSLSGLAGGYGETQYF
TRBV5-1	TRBJ2-3	NA	CASSTKPRGDPDTQYF
TRBV4-3	TRBJ2-5	once	CASSQVGDTEEETQYF
TRBV9	TRBJ1-5	once	CASSEGDKGLNQPQHF
TRBV12-5	TRBJ2-3	NA	CASGLVRQGVTDTQYF
TRBV14	TRBJ2-7	NA	CASSQGRQPSYEQYF
TRBV5-1	TRBJ2-7	NA	CASSLGVYEQYF
TRBV12-5	TRBJ1-5	once	CASGLIVFGGLGQPQHF
TRBV25-1	TRBJ1-6	NA	CASSESPRENSPLHF
TRBV15	TRBJ1-5	NA	CATSREYPSWADYSNQPQHF
TRBV28	TRBJ2-7	once	CASSPNEGEIYEQYF
TRBV19	TRBJ1-1	NA	CASSNRDRGNTEAFF
TRBV10-3	TRBJ1-1	once	CAISEVTGSLGAEAFF
TRBV5-4	TRBJ2-3	NA	CASSITSGEPDTQYF
TRBV5-1	TRBJ2-7	NA	CASSLTGQGISYEQYF
TRBV11-2	TRBJ2-7	once	CASSSGLYSSYEQYF